This entry lists 6 T cell receptor beta chains sequenced from one sample in a study of T cell responses to AZD1222 COVID-19 vaccine. Sequencing used immunoSEQ multiplex PCR; TCRdb keeps in-frame clones, though not all of them. The table shows more than 140,000 clones, with approximately 90% occurring only once. Sequencing was performed on peripheral blood, taken on day 0 of AZD1222 vaccination. These receptors came from an adult in good health.

This sequence joins TRBV6-5 and TRBJ1-4, with D possibly matching TRBD1 (5 bases). This CDR3 is built from 14 residues. Looked up from germline, CDR1 is MNHEY and CDR2 is SVGAGI. Deletions cut 6 bases from V and 8 bases from J, with 16 bases between. The CDR3 DNA is TGTGCCAGCAGCCTCAGGGACCCTGCGGAAAAACTGTTTTTT. Amino acids: CASSLRDPAEKLFF.

The chain recombines TRBV3-1 (or the pseudogene TRBV3-2) with TRBJ1-2; D might be TRBD1 (5 bases). The CDR3 totals 15 residues. V lost 0 bases to trimming and J lost 4 bases, with 12 bases between them. Germline lookup yields CDR1 LGHDT and CDR2 YNNKEL (reference sequence). Here the CDR3 DNA reads TGTGCCAGCAGCCAAGATGGTCCAGGGCTCTATGGCTACACCTTC. Protein product: CASSQDGPGLYGYTF.

This chain uses TRBV6-5 with TRBJ2-7; perhaps TRBD1 as D (7 bases). V dropped 8 bases and J dropped 4 bases, with 9 bases sitting between them. This CDR3 has 11 amino acids. In germline, CDR1 is MNHEY, CDR2 SVGAGI. The CDR3 nucleotides are TGTGCCAGCGCAGGGGGGTACGAGCAGTACTTC. Its translation: CASAGGYEQYF.

The chain has TRBV6-5 and TRBJ1-5, with 7 bases matching TRBD1. Trimming took 6 bases from V and 0 from J; bases not matched to a gene: 5. This CDR3 region has 15 residues. In germline, CDR1 is MNHEY, CDR2 SVGAGI. CDR3 amino acids: CASRRDSYSNQPQHF. The CDR3, as DNA: TGTGCCAGCAGGAGGGACAGTTATAGCAATCAGCCCCAGCATTTT.

The genes are TRBV28 and TRBJ1-6; 7 nucleotides line up with TRBD1. CDR3 size: 15 residues. The J segment lost 2 bases and the V segment lost 6 bases, leaving 4 bases of the junction unmatched. CDR1 and CDR2 from the germline V gene are MDHEN and SYDVKM. CDR3 amino acids: CASRPQGAYNSPLHF. CDR3 DNA: TGTGCCAGCAGGCCCCAGGGGGCCTATAATTCACCCCTCCACTTT.

The V call is TRBV4-3, the J call TRBJ1-2, with 11 bases lining up with TRBD1. The J segment lost 2 bases and the V segment lost 2 bases, leaving 4 bases of the junction unmatched. Germline CDR1 LGHNA, CDR2 YSLEER. The CDR3 sequence is 16 residues long. CDR3 in DNA: TGCGCCAGCAGCCAACTACGGACAGGGGGCAACTATGGCTACACCTTC. It codes for CASSQLRTGGNYGYTF.